The clone carrying this T cell receptor beta chain was observed a few times. Its antigen is undetermined. This sample is part of a study of shared clonotypes between healthy human individuals. General study points: Represented diversity (both genetic and exposure-history) was limited by the small number of donors.

Germline CDR1 is MDHEN and CDR2 is SYDVKM. V lost 2 bases and J lost 3, with 14 bases in between. This CDR3 has 16 amino acids. The assay was immunoSEQ multiplex PCR, and TCRdb's table has in-frame clones only and misses some. Seen here are more than 900,000 clones, 70% to 80% observed once, and the top ten hold roughly 0.65%. The gene calls are TRBV28 and TRBJ2-1, with a possible D match to TRBD2 (5 bases). The origin of this receptor is a man between 18 and 35 years old in good health. Some clones in this sample may be carry-over from other donors' samples. The sequenced sample consisted of memory CD4+ T cells from PBMCs. The subset here: CD45RA-negative fraction. CDR3 bases: TGTGCCAGCAGTTTAGTAGGGAGAAAGCGCTACAATGAGCAGTTCTTC. Translating it yields CASSLVGRKRYNEQFF.